Below are 4 T cell receptor beta chains sequenced from a single sample in a study of CD8+ T cells in alopecia areata (dated by TCRdb to 2016 to 2019). The intended sense of this specimen's time point label: about 25 weeks on oral tofacitinib. What the treatment or condition label conveys for this sample: oral pan-JAK inhibitor, 5-10 mg twice daily. The library was made by the immunoSEQ multiplex PCR assay. To provide template for TCR sequencing, every sample had RNA extracted and reverse transcribed into cDNA. TCRdb took this table from immuneACCESS and kept in-frame rearrangements with V and J called. Such tables lack part of the clones; where checked against another copy, unresolved V genes explain under half of the gap, and the rest is unexplained. A total of 270,000 or so clones appear in this sample, over 45% of them only once. The ten biggest clones cover over 1.5% of the sample. The source material was CD4+ T cells sorted from blood, sampled at week 24, from a patient treated with tofacitinib. All receptors come from a human donor with alopecia areata.

V is TRBV29-1 and J is TRBJ1-4; D possibly corresponds to TRBD1 (5 bases). Germline V CDR1 and CDR2: SQVTM, ANQGSEA. This CDR3 is built from 14 residues. V was shortened by 6 bases and J by 2 bases, with 13 bases between the two germline ends. The CDR3 DNA reads as TGCAGCGTCGAGCAGGGATCCACTAATGAAAAACTGTTTTTT. Protein: CSVEQGSTNEKLFF.

This clone was seen only a few times. V and J are TRBV9 and TRBJ2-7, with 8 bases fitting TRBD1. The germline V gene has CDR1 SGDLS and CDR2 YYNGEE. The CDR3 length is 14 residues. Germline trimming cut 3 bases from V and 6 bases from J; bases unmatched to any gene: 8. This CDR3 reads CASSGPTGDGEQYF. The CDR3 nucleotides read TGTGCCAGCAGCGGCCCGACAGGGGATGGCGAGCAGTACTTC. Full variable domain (outside the CDR3, taken from reference TRBV9 and TRBJ2-7): DSGVTQTPKHLITATGQRVTLRCSPRSGDLSVYWYQQSLDQGLQFLIQYYNGEERAKGNILERFSAQQFPDLHSELNLSSLELGDSALYFCASSGPTGDGEQYFGPGTRLTVT.

This chain uses TRBV28 with TRBJ2-5, with a weak D call TRBD2 (5 bases). The CDR3 covers 14 residues. With 2 bases removed from V and 5 bases from J, the gap between germline ends came to 12 bases. Germline loops: CDR1 MDHEN, CDR2 SYDVKM. The CDR3 DNA is TGTGCCAGCAGTTTAGTACGGGGAGCCGAGACCCAGTACTTC. This codes for CASSLVRGAETQYF. Complete variable domain (other parts from reference TRBV28 and TRBJ2-5): DVKVTQSSRYLVKRTGEKVFLECVQDMDHENMFWYRQDPGLGLRLIYFSYDVKMKEKGDIPEGYSVSREKKERFSLILESASTNQTSMYLCASSLVRGAETQYFGPGTRLLVL.

The chain combines TRBV7-9 with TRBJ2-5, with D possibly being TRBD1 (6 bases). Germline CDR1 and CDR2: SEHNR and FQNEAQ (reference sequence). Trimming removed 4 bases at V and 2 bases at J, with 20 bases between. The CDR3 is 17 residues long. The DNA of the CDR3 is TGTGCCAGCAGCTCAGTTCGGGACACCCAAAGACAAGAGACCCAGTACTTC. Translation: CASSSVRDTQRQETQYF.